This TCR beta chain was identified in a study of T cells after somatic rescue of genetic block (TCRdb year 2020). The study in broad terms: The study assessed how robust, over the long term, a T-cell system was when the system had developed through somatic rescue of a genetic block in T-cell development.

From its cysteine to its phenylalanine, the CDR3 spans 13 amino acids. The kept DNA is CDR3 alone, 39 bases in frame from the first base. As encoded in the germline V gene, CDR1 is MNHNS while CDR2 is SASEGT. V is cut by 5 bases and J by 8 bases, and the space between the germline ends is 10 bases. Library creation used the immunoSEQ multiplex PCR assay. Entries here come from immuneACCESS through TCRdb and include only in-frame sequences with V and J called. Some clones fail to appear in such tables; in the studies checked, an unresolved V gene covers under half of the shortfall, and the cause of the remainder is unknown. A total of approximately 65,000 clones appear in this sample, roughly 92% of them only once. 2.9% of the sample is taken by the ten largest. In its sample, this clone was seen a few times. What this receptor recognizes is not known. No base quality values were provided; no much bigger clone lies one nucleotide off.

This chain joins TRBV6-1 to TRBJ1-6; a weak D assignment points to TRBD1 (5 bases agree). This sequence was found in a man aged 35-49 years. Sequencing was carried out using peripheral blood mononuclear cells (PBMCs). The CDR3 has the sequence CASSPPGDSPLHF. The bases read TGTGCCAGCAGTCCGCCGGGGGATTCACCCCTCCACTTT.